This entry features one T cell receptor (beta chain) sequence. The antigen remains unidentified. The sample comes from a study of blood T cells in healthy people across ages. Findings and limits, study-wide: Roughly linearly, TCR beta diversity per million T cells fell as age increased.

CDR1 LGHDT and CDR2 YNNKEL come from the germline V gene (reference sequence). Trimming took 1 base from V and 7 from J, leaving 7 bases between them. The CDR3 extends over 12 amino acids. Donors ranged from roughly 6 to 90 years old and were healthy Caucasians in Russia. The use of a sample-barcoded 5' primer and a J-beta primer mix characterized a second PCR of roughly 6 to 11 cycles. There were at least 2.5 million CDR3-containing paired-end reads obtained from each sample. TCRdb called the 5' RACE reads again in MiXCR, with one record for every CDR3 protein. The sample consists of 1.2 million to 1.5 million distinct CDR3 sequences, around 59% of them appearing once.

This clonotype was obtained from a man younger than 30 in good health. The sequencing sample was made of blood. J is TRBJ1-1 and V is TRBV3-1; D gene ambiguous. The CDR3 DNA reads as TGTGCCAGCAGCCAAGGCAGCTTTGAAGCTTTCTTT. It codes for CASSQGSFEAFF.